This T cell receptor beta chain was identified during a study of shared clonotypes between healthy human individuals. The study's findings and limits: In having few donors, the study represented limited genetic and exposure-history diversity. The generation probabilities recorded for non-shared clonotypes fell below those of clonotypes shared by all four donors.

Assay: immunoSEQ multiplex PCR; the TCRdb copy retains only in-frame clones and omits some. This sample has hundreds of thousands of clones, with 92% found just once. Terminally differentiated effector memory CD45RA+ cells were excluded from the naive CD8 cells, which were CD45RO-negative and positively selected for CCR7. The study drew all its donors from Caucasian adults living in Nashville, Tennessee. To note about this clone: The antigen remains undetermined.

V gave up 0 bases and J gave up 3 bases, with 18 bases separating them. The CDR3 loop spans 18 amino acids. CDR1 and CDR2 (germline): SGHRS, YFSETQ. Material: naive CD8+ T cells sorted from blood. This sequence was found in a man in his thirties or forties in good health. The rearrangement joins TRBV5-1 to TRBJ1-4; TRBD1 might be the D (5 bases). CDR3 in amino acids: CASSLDSTPGQANEKLFF. The CDR3 bases are TGCGCCAGCAGCTTGGACTCAACTCCCGGACAAGCTAATGAAAAACTGTTTTTT.